Sequencing of this T cell receptor (beta chain) was carried out in a study of T cell responses to AZD1222 COVID-19 vaccine. Notes on the study in general: CD4 TCRs associated with vaccination spanned spike, dominating at 160-218 and 743-854. Reportedly, nearly half of unique spike TCRs recognized epitopes outside B.1.351/B.1.1.7 mutations. Donor demographics were predominantly white British with a female majority; clonal diversity may be underestimated.

This CDR3 contains 16 residues. Losses at the gene ends were 1 base for V and 0 bases for J; bases not matched to a gene: 5. Germline CDR1 SGHDT, CDR2 YYEEEE. Profiling relied on immunoSEQ multiplex PCR, and the TCRdb table lists in-frame clones only, not all of them. The table records some 140,000 clones, about nine tenths of them present only once. For this clone: Its antigen remains unidentified.

The V and J genes are TRBV5-6 and TRBJ1-1, with 8 bases fitting TRBD1. Sample: peripheral blood, taken on day 0 of AZD1222 vaccination. This receptor was identified in an adult in good health. The CDR3 spells CASSLWGQVLNTEAFF. The CDR3 region has the DNA TGTGCCAGCAGCTTGTGGGGACAGGTTTTGAACACTGAAGCTTTCTTT.